These 13 T cell receptor beta chains were all obtained from the same sample, sequenced in a study of cytomegalovirus exposure and HLA in healthy donors (dated by TCRdb to 2016 to 2017). Receptors were amplified or captured by the immunoSEQ multiplex PCR assay. For the multiplex PCR, a mixture combining 60 forward primers for TCR Vbeta segments and 13 reverse primers for TCR Jbeta segments was used. The source is immuneACCESS, and TCRdb retained only in-frame sequences with V and J called. Part of the clones is not carried over; for the studies checked, unresolved V genes explain less than half of this, and the remainder is unexplained. In all, the sample holds 160,000 or so clones, and 81% of those were seen once. In total, the top ten clones hold roughly 13% of the sample. Sequences were obtained from PBMCs. These receptors came from a woman in her 50s in good health and CMV-seronegative.

The rearrangement joins TRBV27 to TRBJ2-1; 12 bases agree with TRBD2. The trim removed 5 bases at V and 5 bases at J, leaving 4 bases unmatched. Germline CDR1 reads MNHEY; CDR2 reads SMNVEV (reference sequence). The CDR3 loop spans 15 amino acids. The CDR3 loop reads CASSMTSGGNNEQFF. The CDR3 DNA follows: TGTGCCAGCAGTATGACTAGCGGGGGCAACAATGAGCAGTTCTTC.

This clone appeared a few times. The chain employs TRBV7-3 and TRBJ2-1; possibly TRBD1 for D (5 bases). V gave up 5 bases and J gave up 10 bases, with 12 bases separating them. The CDR3 runs to 12 residues. Germline lookup yields CDR1 SGHTA and CDR2 FQGTGA. Here the CDR3 DNA reads TGTGCCAGCAGCCAGGGCCCCCAAGAGCAGTTCTTC. Protein product: CASSQGPQEQFF.

The rearrangement links TRBV6-1 to TRBJ2-1; the D gene is possibly TRBD2 (6 bases). The germline V gene has CDR1 MNHNS and CDR2 SASEGT. The CDR3 runs to 15 residues. Trimming left V 3 bases short and J 4 bases short, with 13 bases between. CDR3 in DNA: TGTGCCAGCAGTGAGGGGAGGAGCCCTTACAATGAGCAGTTCTTC. Its protein product is CASSEGRSPYNEQFF.

The rearrangement joins TRBV6-6 to TRBJ1-2; 11 nucleotides line up with TRBD1. CDR1 and CDR2 (germline): MNHNY, SVGAGI (reference sequence). CDR3 length equals 14 residues. V lost 6 bases, J lost 6 bases, and 6 bases stayed unmatched. In DNA, the CDR3 is TGTGCCAGCAGAGACTCGGACAGGGGGCATGGCTACACCTTC. Translated: CASRDSDRGHGYTF.

The chain combines TRBV7-9 with TRBJ1-1, with D maybe TRBD1 (5 bases). V was trimmed by 6 bases and J by 1 base, leaving 12 bases between them. The CDR3 extends over 14 amino acids. In germline, CDR1 is SEHNR, CDR2 FQNEAQ (reference sequence). CDR3 region: CASRSGQTNTEAFF. DNA for the CDR3: TGTGCCAGCAGATCAGGGCAAACGAACACTGAAGCTTTCTTT.

The rearrangement links TRBV5-6 to TRBJ1-5; possible D gene TRBD1, 5 bases. Trimming stripped 2 bases from V and 3 bases from J, with 12 bases between. This CDR3 region has 15 residues. From germline, CDR1 is SGHDT and CDR2 YYEEEE. The CDR3 spells CASSLYRTDNQPQHF. In nucleotides, the CDR3 is TGTGCCAGCAGCTTATACAGGACGGACAATCAGCCCCAGCATTTT.

This rearrangement joins TRBV7-2 to TRBJ2-7; no definite D call. The CDR3 covers 12 residues. Germline V gene data show CDR1 as SGHTA and CDR2 as FQGNSA. V was trimmed by 5 bases and J by 2 bases, leaving 7 bases between them. DNA of the CDR3: TGTGCCAGCAGCGGCGGTACCTACGAGCAGTACTTC. This encodes CASSGGTYEQYF.

This chain links TRBV27 with TRBJ1-4; possibly TRBD1 for D (5 bases). V lost 8 bases and J lost 11, with 24 bases in between. The CDR3 contains 15 residues. The germline gives CDR1 MNHEY, CDR2 SMNVEV (reference sequence). CDR3 protein: CASGPTGDLMRKLFF. The DNA for the CDR3 is TGTGCCAGCGGCCCAACAGGAGACCTGATGAGGAAACTGTTTTTT.

V is TRBV5-1 and J is TRBJ1-5; 7 bases map to TRBD1. The CDR3 length is 15 residues. Germline V gene lookup returns CDR1 SGHRS and CDR2 YFSETQ. With 5 bases clipped from V and 0 bases from J, the junction kept 5 bases outside the gene matches. The CDR3 region is CASSSTGDSNQPQHF. The DNA of the CDR3 is TGCGCCAGCAGTTCTACAGGGGATAGCAATCAGCCCCAGCATTTT.

The chain carries TRBV7-2 and TRBJ2-7, with 8 bases matching TRBD2. Germline V gene lookup returns CDR1 SGHTA and CDR2 FQGNSA. With 3 bases clipped from V and 7 bases from J, the junction kept 8 bases outside the gene matches. This CDR3 is 14 amino acids long. CDR3 DNA: TGTGCCAGCAGCTTGTTGGGTTCTAGCGGGGAGCAGTACTTC. This codes for CASSLLGSSGEQYF.

This chain uses TRBV6-1 with TRBJ1-2; D is uncertain. Germline V gene lookup returns CDR1 MNHNS and CDR2 SASEGT. The V end was cut by 2 bases, the J end by 11 bases, with 9 bases between. This CDR3 region has 11 residues. The CDR3 coding sequence is TGTGCCAGCAGTGAATCGAGGATTTACACCTTC. Translation gives CASSESRIYTF.

The V call is TRBV14, the J call TRBJ2-2; D may be TRBD2 (6 bases). This CDR3 comprises 14 residues. Germline values: CDR1 SGHDN, CDR2 FVKESK. The ends were cut back, 8 bases at V and 3 bases at J, with 13 bases in the middle. Here the CDR3 reads CASRFGTYTGELFF. For the CDR3, the DNA is TGTGCCAGCCGTTTCGGGACTTACACCGGGGAGCTGTTTTTT.

The chain joins TRBV2 to TRBJ1-3; 10 nucleotides agree with TRBD1. Trimming took 6 bases from V and 4 from J; bases not matched to a gene: 12. Germline V gene data show CDR1 as SNHLY and CDR2 as FYNNEI. The CDR3 contains 17 residues. The CDR3 DNA reads as TGTGCCAGCAGGGGTCGACAGGGGGCCGCGGGAGGAAACACCATATATTTT. Translating gives CASRGRQGAAGGNTIYF. The full variable domain, with the rest looked up from reference TRBV2 and TRBJ1-3, is EPEVTQTPSHQVTQMGQEVILRCVPISNHLYFYWYRQILGQKVEFLVSFYNNEISEKSEIFDDQFSVERPDGSNFTLKIRSTKLEDSAMYFCASRGRQGAAGGNTIYFGEGSWLTVV.